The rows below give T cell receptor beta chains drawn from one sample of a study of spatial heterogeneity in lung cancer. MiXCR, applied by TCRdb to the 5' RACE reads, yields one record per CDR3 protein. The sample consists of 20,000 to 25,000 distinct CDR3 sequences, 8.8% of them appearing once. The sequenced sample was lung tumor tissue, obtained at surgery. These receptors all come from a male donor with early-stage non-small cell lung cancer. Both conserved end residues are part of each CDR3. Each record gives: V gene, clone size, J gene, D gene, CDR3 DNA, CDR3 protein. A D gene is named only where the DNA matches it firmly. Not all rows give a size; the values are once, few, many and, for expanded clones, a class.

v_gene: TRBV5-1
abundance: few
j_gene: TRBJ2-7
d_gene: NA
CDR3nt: TGCGCCAGCAGCTTAGGTTCCGGGACTGTAAACTACGAGCAGTACTTC
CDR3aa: CASSLGSGTVNYEQYF

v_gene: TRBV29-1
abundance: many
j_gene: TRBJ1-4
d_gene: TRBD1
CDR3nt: TGCAGCGTTGTGGGGGTTACAGGGGAACCAACTAATGAAAAACTGTTTTTT
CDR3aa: CSVVGVTGEPTNEKLFF

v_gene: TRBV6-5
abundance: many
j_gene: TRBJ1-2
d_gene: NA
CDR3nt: TGTGCCAGCAGTTACTCAGACGGGTACGGCTACACCTTC
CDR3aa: CASSYSDGYGYTF

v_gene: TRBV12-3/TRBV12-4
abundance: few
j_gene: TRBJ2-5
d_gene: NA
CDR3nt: TGTGCCAGCAGTTTGCAGGGACCGGAGACCCAGTACTTC
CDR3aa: CASSLQGPETQYF

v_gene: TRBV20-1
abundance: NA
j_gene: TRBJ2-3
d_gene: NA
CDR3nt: TGCAGTGCTAGAGAGGGTAGGCCCACAGATACGCAGTATTTT
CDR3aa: CSAREGRPTDTQYF

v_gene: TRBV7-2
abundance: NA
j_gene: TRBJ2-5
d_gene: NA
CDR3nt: TGTGCCAGCAGCTTTTTCGGCTATCAAGAGACCCAGTACTTC
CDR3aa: CASSFFGYQETQYF

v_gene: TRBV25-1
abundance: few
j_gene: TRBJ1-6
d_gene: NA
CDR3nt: TGTGCCAGCAGTGAATATCGAGGTTCACCCCTCCACTTT
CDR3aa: CASSEYRGSPLHF

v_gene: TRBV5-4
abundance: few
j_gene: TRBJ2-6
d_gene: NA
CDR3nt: TGTGCCAGCAGCCGACTAGTTCCCTCCGGGGCCAACGTCCTGACTTTC
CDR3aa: CASSRLVPSGANVLTF

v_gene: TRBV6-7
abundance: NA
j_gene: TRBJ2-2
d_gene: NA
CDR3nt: TGTGCCAGCAGTTACCGATCGCAAGACCTAGCCCACACGATGAACACCGGGGAGCTGTTTTTT
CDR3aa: CASSYRSQDLAHTMNTGELFF

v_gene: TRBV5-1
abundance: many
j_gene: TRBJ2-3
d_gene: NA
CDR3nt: TGCGCCAGCAGCTTGGCCGGCGGCCGTACAGATACGCAGTATTTT
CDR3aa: CASSLAGGRTDTQYF

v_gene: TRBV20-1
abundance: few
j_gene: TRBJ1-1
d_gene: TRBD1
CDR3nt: TGCAGTGCTAGGCTCGAGGGGGCTGGTAGGACTGAAGCTTTCTTT
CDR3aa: CSARLEGAGRTEAFF

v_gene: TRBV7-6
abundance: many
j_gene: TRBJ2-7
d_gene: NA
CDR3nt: TGTGCCAGCAGCCGGACGGTCACTACCTACGAGCAGTACTTC
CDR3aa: CASSRTVTTYEQYF

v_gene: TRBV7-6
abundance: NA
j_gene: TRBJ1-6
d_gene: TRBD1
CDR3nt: TGTGCCAGCAGCTGGGCAGGGGGATATTCACCCCTCCACTTT
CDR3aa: CASSWAGGYSPLHF

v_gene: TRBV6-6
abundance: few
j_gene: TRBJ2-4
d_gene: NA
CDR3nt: TGTGCCACCTGGGAGGGGGGCCTAGCCAAAAACATTCAGTACTTC
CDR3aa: CATWEGGLAKNIQYF

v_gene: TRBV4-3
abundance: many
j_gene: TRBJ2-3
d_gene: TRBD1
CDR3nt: TGCGCCAGCAGCCAAGATAGAGGGACAGGGGGACACACAGATACGCAGTATTTT
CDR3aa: CASSQDRGTGGHTDTQYF

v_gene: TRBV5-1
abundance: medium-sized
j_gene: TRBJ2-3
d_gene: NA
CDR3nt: TGCGCCAGCAGCTTCTCTACCCGGGCACAGGGTACGCAGTATTTT
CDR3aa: CASSFSTRAQGTQYF